Below, 16 T cell receptor beta chains from the same sample are listed, as sequenced in a study of T cell responses to AZD1222 COVID-19 vaccine (dated by TCRdb to the early 2020s). The sample's time point label is to be understood as: about 28 days (+/-7) after the second vaccine dose. Library preparation used the immunoSEQ multiplex PCR assay. The table was pulled from immuneACCESS by TCRdb, which kept in-frame rearrangements only. Such tables lose some clones; where checked, under half of the loss comes from unresolved V genes, and the rest has no known cause. The sample profile shows about 72,000 clones; approximately 90% of them were found once. Clones ranked in the top ten supply roughly 28% of the sample. The specimen comprised peripheral blood, sampled 28 days after the second AZD1222 dose. These receptors were obtained from an adult who received the AZD1222 COVID-19 vaccine.

The rearrangement joins TRBV5-4 to TRBJ2-3, with a weak D call TRBD1 (6 bases). Germline V gives CDR1 SGHNT, CDR2 YYREEE (reference sequence). V was cut by 3 bases and J by 5 bases, with 10 bases left in between. The CDR3 consists of 13 residues. The chain's CDR3 is CASSSTGIDTQYF. As DNA, the CDR3 is TGTGCCAGCAGCTCCACAGGGATAGATACGCAGTATTTT.

The chain employs TRBV7-4 and TRBJ2-3, with TRBD2 matching over 13 bases. CDR1 and CDR2 (germline): SGHVT, SQSDAQ. V gave up 4 bases and J gave up 1 base; unmatched junction bases: 8. This CDR3 spans 18 amino acids. The DNA of the CDR3 is TGTGCCAGCAGCTCCCGGACTAGCGGGAGTCGGGGCACAGATACGCAGTATTTT. Protein product: CASSSRTSGSRGTDTQYF.

The chain combines TRBV19 with TRBJ2-7; 12 bases map to TRBD2. Trimming removed 6 bases from V and 3 bases from J; junction bases left unmatched: 3. The CDR3 runs to 14 residues. CDR1 LNHDA and CDR2 SQIVND come from the germline V gene (reference sequence). The CDR3 region has the DNA TGTGCCAGTAGCCCGACTAGCGGGGGCTACGAGCAGTACTTC. Protein product: CASSPTSGGYEQYF.

The chain couples TRBV3-1 (or the pseudogene TRBV3-2) to TRBJ2-6; D is unclear. The CDR3 is 15 amino acids. Trimming stripped 4 bases from V and 0 bases from J, with 7 bases between. Germline V gene data show CDR1 as LGHDT and CDR2 as YNNKEL (reference sequence). DNA for the CDR3: TGTGCCAGCAGCCTTGACTCCTCTGGGGCCAACGTCCTGACTTTC. Its protein is CASSLDSSGANVLTF.

This clone showed up just once. The rearrangement links TRBV4-2 to TRBJ1-2, with unresolved D. The CDR3 has 14 residues. Germline V CDR1 and CDR2: LGHNA, YNFKEQ. Trimming left V 0 bases short and J 8 bases short, with 13 bases between. CDR3 region: CASSQDLGEQGYTF. The CDR3, as DNA: TGTGCCAGCAGCCAAGATCTCGGGGAGCAGGGCTACACCTTC.

J is TRBJ2-2 and V is TRBV2; D uncertain. Trimming left V 6 bases short and J 5 bases short, with 4 bases between. Germline assignment: CDR1 SNHLY and CDR2 FYNNEI. CDR3 length: 11 residues. The CDR3 coding sequence is TGTGCCAGCAGCCCTACCGGGGAGCTGTTTTTT. Protein: CASSPTGELFF.

V is TRBV5-1 and J is TRBJ1-1; no reliable D call. This CDR3 spans 15 amino acids. V lost 4 bases and J 3 bases, leaving 16 bases between the germline ends. From germline, CDR1 is SGHRS and CDR2 YFSETQ. The CDR3 reads CASSPAENLDTEAFF. The CDR3 bases are TGCGCCAGCAGCCCTGCCGAGAACCTGGACACTGAAGCTTTCTTT.

The chain uses TRBV27 and TRBJ1-6; the D is unclear. The CDR3 loop spans 18 amino acids. The ends were cut back, 3 bases at V and 0 bases at J, with 15 bases in the middle. CDR1 is MNHEY, CDR2 SMNVEV, per germline (reference sequence). The CDR3 nucleotides read TGTGCCAGCAGTTTTCGGCCCGGCGGCAGCTCCTATAATTCACCCCTCCACTTT. Residues: CASSFRPGGSSYNSPLHF.

This chain joins TRBV19 and TRBJ1-1; D gene unclear. From germline, CDR1 is LNHDA and CDR2 SQIVND (reference sequence). The CDR3 extends over 14 amino acids. V was shortened by 5 bases and J by 0 bases, with 10 bases between the two germline ends. The CDR3 bases are TGTGCCAGTAGTTCCTGGCGGGTGAACACTGAAGCTTTCTTT. As protein: CASSSWRVNTEAFF. The whole variable domain, remainder taken from reference TRBV19 and TRBJ1-1, is DGGITQSPKYLFRKEGQNVTLSCEQNLNHDAMYWYRQDPGQGLRLIYYSQIVNDFQKGDIAEGYSVSREKKESFPLTVTSAQKNPTAFYLCASSSWRVNTEAFFGQGTRLTVV.

This chain joins TRBV7-2 and TRBJ1-5, with D unresolved. The V gene lost 1 base and the J gene lost 5 bases, with 6 bases spanning the gap. Per germline, CDR1 SGHTA and CDR2 FQGNSA. The CDR3 covers 13 residues. Written as DNA, the CDR3 is TGTGCCAGCAGCTTAGTAAGGGATCAGCCCCAGCATTTT. Translated, it gives CASSLVRDQPQHF. Complete variable domain (other parts from reference TRBV7-2 and TRBJ1-5): GAGVSQSPSNKVTEKGKDVELRCDPISGHTALYWYRQSLGQGLEFLIYFQGNSAPDKSGLPSDRFSAERTGGSVSTLTIQRTQQEDSAVYLCASSLVRDQPQHFGDGTRLSIL.

This chain links TRBV10-3 with TRBJ2-1; 14 nucleotides agree with TRBD2. Germline assignment: CDR1 ENHRY and CDR2 SYGVKD. There are 16 residues in the CDR3. V was pared by 6 bases and J by 6 bases, with 7 bases of the junction left unmatched. CDR3 in DNA: TGTGCCATCAGCGGACTAGCGGGAGGTTCCAGCAATGAGCAGTTCTTC. The encoded protein is CAISGLAGGSSNEQFF.

This clone is a singleton in its sample. The rearrangement joins TRBV7-2 to TRBJ2-7; 8 bases match TRBD2. V was pared by 1 base and J by 4 bases, with 3 bases of the junction left unmatched. The CDR3 has 14 residues. Germline V gene data show CDR1 as SGHTA and CDR2 as FQGNSA. The CDR3 nucleotides read TGTGCCAGCAGCTTAGAGGGACTAGAATACGAGCAGTACTTC. Its translation is CASSLEGLEYEQYF.

The rearrangement joins TRBV6-1 to TRBJ1-1; possibly TRBD1 for D (6 bases). The CDR3 runs 11 residues. Germline values: CDR1 MNHNS, CDR2 SASEGT. Trimming removed 3 bases at V and 8 bases at J, with 7 bases between. The CDR3 nucleotides are TGTGCCAGCAGTGACGACAGGGAAGCTTTCTTT. It yields the protein CASSDDREAFF.

V gene TRBV11-3 combines with J gene TRBJ2-2; weak D call: TRBD2 (5 bases). Trimming took off 5 bases at V and 5 bases at J, with 12 bases between the two ends. The CDR3 runs 14 residues. Germline V gives CDR1 SGHNT, CDR2 YENEEA. The CDR3 region has the DNA TGTGCCAGCAGCCCACCGGGAAGTACCGGGGAGCTGTTTTTT. This encodes CASSPPGSTGELFF. Full variable domain (outside the CDR3, taken from reference TRBV11-3 and TRBJ2-2): EAGVVQSPRYKIIEKKQPVAFWCNPISGHNTLYWYLQNLGQGPELLIRYENEEAVDDSQLPKDRFSAERLKGVDSTLKIQPAELGDSAVYLCASSPPGSTGELFFGEGSRLTVL.

The rearrangement links TRBV7-2 to TRBJ1-1, with D tentatively TRBD1 (5 bases). V was cut by 3 bases and J by 5 bases, with 19 bases left in between. This CDR3 region has 16 residues. The germline V gene has CDR1 SGHTA and CDR2 FQGNSA. For the CDR3, the DNA is TGTGCCAGCAGCTTGCGACAGACTCCCCTGGGGACTGAAGCTTTCTTT. This codes for CASSLRQTPLGTEAFF.

V is TRBV5-1 and J is TRBJ2-7; weak D call: TRBD1 (6 bases). Germline assignment: CDR1 SGHRS and CDR2 YFSETQ. The CDR3 is 12 amino acids. V lost 10 bases, J lost 0 bases, and 11 bases lay in between. As DNA, the CDR3 is TGCGCCTCCCGGGACATCTCCTACGAGCAGTACTTC. This sequence encodes CASRDISYEQYF.